This T cell receptor (beta chain) was recovered during a study of blood T cell repertoires in COVID-19. The CDR3 is 13 amino acids. Germline V gene data show CDR1 as SNHLY and CDR2 as FYNNEI. With 3 bases clipped from V and 6 bases from J, the junction kept 1 base outside the gene matches. Libraries were prepared by immunoSEQ multiplex PCR; TCRdb keeps only in-frame clonotypes and omits some of them. Of about 180,000 clones listed, 85% to 90% were seen once; the top ten hold more than 5%. The chain recombines TRBV2 with TRBJ2-1; TRBD2 matches at 8 bases. The origin of this receptor is a man in his forties who had recovered from COVID-19. Sequenced sample: PBMCs or T cells enriched from blood (not recorded which). CDR3 region: CASSDGGVNEQFF. The CDR3 DNA reads TGTGCCAGCAGTGACGGGGGGGTCAATGAGCAGTTCTTC.